What follows is one T cell receptor beta chain and its context. Its cognate antigen is unknown. The protocol was immunoSEQ multiplex PCR, while the TCRdb copy is restricted to in-frame clones and leaves out a portion. The repertoire has about 41,000 clones, around 85% of them found once; the top ten carry around 5.1%. The source of the sample is a study of immune evolution from preneoplasia to lung adenocarcinoma. Histologic diagnosis was independently verified by two lung pathologists. CDR3 length: 14 amino acids. With 3 bases clipped from V and 3 bases from J, the junction kept 5 bases outside the gene matches. Looked up from germline, CDR1 is GTSNPN and CDR2 is SVGIG (reference sequence). Study-wide results and limits: Clonality was highest in normal lung, lower in later-stage lesions apparently.

Sequencing was carried out using FFPE invasive lung adenocarcinoma tissue. This TCR was sampled from a person in their sixties or seventies with lung adenocarcinoma. The chain joins TRBV30 to TRBJ2-4, with 7 bases aligning to TRBD2. CDR3 amino acids: CAWSAGLLKNIQYF. DNA for the CDR3: TGTGCCTGGAGCGCGGGACTACTCAAAAACATTCAGTACTTC.